A single T cell receptor beta chain is shown here with its context. Antigen specificity is unknown. The CDR3 consists of 14 residues. The V gene lost 6 bases and the J gene lost 5 bases, with 17 bases spanning the gap. The germline V gene encodes CDR1 MNHNY and CDR2 SVGAGI (reference sequence). The record originates from a study of Graves' ophthalmopathy and Graves' hyperthyroidism. For the study at large: The stable label applied to hyperthyroidism with no ophthalmopathy within 18 months of follow-up. The study, taken as a whole, reports: A 13-signature model separated ophthalmopathy from stable hyperthyroidism, roughly 85% sensitivity, 75% to 84% specificity. The authors also found most expanded thyroid clonotypes above 0.001 frequency in blood.

Amplification of the TCR beta CDR3 regions used RNA transcripts (as template). Second-round multiplex PCR came after first-round RT-PCR with HTBI primers. Each CDR3 protein is one row after TCRdb ran MiXCR on the multiplex PCR reads. The sample records some 1.1 million distinct CDR3 sequences, around a third being singletons. Sequencing was carried out using peripheral blood or thyroid tissue (not recorded which). The sequence derives from an adult man with Graves' hyperthyroidism. The rearrangement joins TRBV6-6 to TRBJ2-7, with no clear D. The CDR3 here is CASSPNFVRDEQYF. CDR3 DNA sequence: TGTGCCAGCAGCCCCAATTTCGTGAGAGACGAGCAGTACTTC.